The subject of this entry is one TCR beta chain. Its antigen is undetermined. CD45RA-negative memory and CD45RA+ naive subsets were split from the CD4+ cells. The data derive from a study of shared clonotypes between healthy human individuals. Study results and limitations: In a handful of donors, about 5% of naive CD4 clonotypes appeared in common.

Germline V gives CDR1 LGHNA, CDR2 YSLEER. Unmatched junction bases numbered 6, after V lost 2 bases and J lost 12 bases. CDR3 size: 14 residues. In the original analysis: Without quality scores, immunoSEQ junctional reads could not be filtered like full-length reads. Method: immunoSEQ multiplex PCR; TCRdb's copy keeps in-frame clones and lacks some. The DNA was the basis for D and trimming; V, J and clone size are from that table. Found here are 1.4 million or so clones, roughly 98.5% of them singletons; the top ten hold roughly 0.36%. The J gene is TRBJ2-1, the V gene TRBV4-3; 11 positions agree with TRBD2. The material sequenced was naive CD4+ T cells sorted from blood. Subset here: CD45RA+ positively selected. The receptor comes from a man younger than 45 in good health. CDR3 bases: TGCGCCAGCAGCCAATCTGCTAGCGGGAGGCGGCAGTTCTTC. This gives the protein CASSQSASGRRQFF.